A selection of T cell receptor beta chains follows, all from one sample in a study of blood T cell repertoires in COVID-19. Using immunoSEQ multiplex PCR, the repertoire was profiled, and TCRdb retains in-frame clones only, with some absent. The sample has about 59,000 clones; 70% to 80% are singletons. The sample was peripheral blood. These receptors were taken from a man in his sixties with acute or convalescent COVID-19. CDR3s leave out the opening cysteine and the closing phenylalanine or tryptophan. The order of the fields is CDR3 protein, J gene, V gene.

CDR3: ASSLTGGLETQY
J: TRBJ2-5
V: TRBV5-8

CDR3: ASRKLAGIVGELF
J: TRBJ2-2
V: TRBV19

CDR3: ASSLEPYGYT
J: TRBJ1-2
V: TRBV7-9

CDR3: ASSYARLGGAF
J: TRBJ1-1
V: TRBV28

CDR3: ASSLGGSYYNEQF
J: TRBJ2-1
V: TRBV7-8

CDR3: ASRRYGTVYGYT
J: TRBJ1-2
V: TRBV27

CDR3: ASRPSGFTDTQY
J: TRBJ2-3
V: TRBV27

CDR3: ASSRDRVGEKLF
J: TRBJ1-4
V: TRBV5-4

CDR3: ASSSGGASYGYT
J: TRBJ1-2
V: TRBV28

CDR3: ASSPGGQTQY
J: TRBJ2-5
V: TRBV7-7

CDR3: ASSLGGGSGNQPQH
J: TRBJ1-5
V: TRBV13

CDR3: ATSRDQFAGVGVSGELF
J: TRBJ2-2
V: TRBV15

CDR3: ASSVLTSSTHNEQF
J: TRBJ2-1
V: TRBV18

CDR3: ASTPGWAGGETDTQY
J: TRBJ2-3
V: TRBV19

CDR3: ASSQTITSGQQETQY
J: TRBJ2-5
V: TRBV3-1/TRBV3-2

CDR3: ASRAENTIY
J: TRBJ1-3
V: TRBV28

CDR3: ASSLIGQSLFGEEEGEKLF
J: TRBJ1-4
V: TRBV7-3

CDR3: ASSLTGYEQY
J: TRBJ2-7
V: TRBV3-1/TRBV3-2

CDR3: ASSQDWTEGQPQH
J: TRBJ1-5
V: TRBV4-2

CDR3: ASSLLQNEQF
J: TRBJ2-1
V: TRBV28

CDR3: ASSYYGTVWNQPQH
J: TRBJ1-5
V: TRBV5-5

CDR3: ACARRLAGVYEQY
J: TRBJ2-7
V: TRBV30

CDR3: SVTGQRAFEQF
J: TRBJ2-1
V: TRBV29-1

CDR3: ASSPLGQVVDEQY
J: TRBJ2-7
V: TRBV7-3

CDR3: ASSPGRRGWNNEQF
J: TRBJ2-1
V: TRBV28

CDR3: ASSSLQGRDGYT
J: TRBJ1-2
V: TRBV5-1

CDR3: ASISGGAADYGYT
J: TRBJ1-2
V: TRBV28

CDR3: ATSDATGTSGPYEQY
J: TRBJ2-7
V: TRBV24-1

CDR3: ASMWGGETQY
J: TRBJ2-5
V: TRBV12-3/TRBV12-4

CDR3: SVDTGTGIEAF
J: TRBJ1-1
V: TRBV29-1

CDR3: SVRPGRRRETQY
J: TRBJ2-5
V: TRBV29-1

CDR3: ASSQATGQGIYGYT
J: TRBJ1-2
V: TRBV4-2

CDR3: ASSRTSGMYEQY
J: TRBJ2-7
V: TRBV7-2

CDR3: ASSLEGVSANNEQF
J: TRBJ2-1
V: TRBV11-3

CDR3: ASSLGQGSYNEQF
J: TRBJ2-1
V: TRBV7-2

CDR3: AWKPAAPGGGRGGTTEAF
J: TRBJ1-1
V: TRBV30

CDR3: ASSAQGPINSPLH
J: TRBJ1-6
V: TRBV3-1/TRBV3-2

CDR3: ASSLGGSNGYT
J: TRBJ1-2
V: TRBV5-1

CDR3: ASTSNQGNQPQH
J: TRBJ1-5
V: TRBV2

CDR3: ASSPSGLVRNEQF
J: TRBJ2-1
V: TRBV18

CDR3: ATSDDRVAEAF
J: TRBJ1-1
V: TRBV24-1

CDR3: ASSQDGESSYNSPLH
J: TRBJ1-6
V: TRBV3-1/TRBV3-2

CDR3: ASSLEGGGRAKYEQY
J: TRBJ2-7
V: TRBV7-2

CDR3: ASRALDRGYYGYT
J: TRBJ1-2
V: TRBV28

CDR3: ASSLRQGSRQPQH
J: TRBJ1-5
V: TRBV28

CDR3: ASRPDREDGYT
J: TRBJ1-2
V: TRBV6-2/TRBV6-3

CDR3: ASSKARGENTGELF
J: TRBJ2-2
V: TRBV21-1

CDR3: AISPGQGIADTQY
J: TRBJ2-3
V: TRBV10-3

CDR3: ASTSGSRNTQY
J: TRBJ2-3
V: TRBV10-2

CDR3: ASSQAGPGTEAF
J: TRBJ1-1
V: TRBV3-1/TRBV3-2

CDR3: ASSRPLDRGKAF
J: TRBJ1-1
V: TRBV6-6

CDR3: ASSPRQGQETQY
J: TRBJ2-5
V: TRBV7-8

CDR3: ASSQDSAGGKYEQY
J: TRBJ2-7
V: TRBV3-1/TRBV3-2

CDR3: SVEGFGADTQY
J: TRBJ2-3
V: TRBV29-1

CDR3: AISAGVEQY
J: TRBJ2-7
V: TRBV10-3

CDR3: ASSSPGTANEKLF
J: TRBJ1-4
V: TRBV28

CDR3: ASSLGQRATTEAF
J: TRBJ1-1
V: TRBV28

CDR3: ASNHPGTGVYEQY
J: TRBJ2-7
V: TRBV3-1/TRBV3-2

CDR3: ASSLGQGYNSPLH
J: TRBJ1-6
V: TRBV5-1